This paragraph covers one TCR beta chain sequence. From germline, CDR1 is SGHNT and CDR2 YYREEE (reference sequence). This CDR3 contains 12 residues. With 3 bases removed from V and 9 bases from J, the gap between germline ends came to 10 bases. The sample originates from a study of shared T cell receptors in the human thymus. Only in-frame clones appear in the TCRdb table, and some are missing; sequencing was by immunoSEQ multiplex PCR. The data contain about 380,000 clones, 95% of them singletons. The J gene is TRBJ2-1, the V gene TRBV5-4, with D unresolved. This receptor was identified in a human donor. Sequenced sample: thymocytes. The DNA for the CDR3 is TGTGCCAGCAGCTGGATGTTGGGTGAGCAGTTCTTC. Protein sequence: CASSWMLGEQFF.